This TCR beta chain stems from a study of blood T cell repertoires in COVID-19. Study overall: Spain, Italy and the United States supplied samples that represented acute and convalescent COVID-19. In each case, the material was cDNA or gDNA derived from T cells, B-cell-depleted T cells, or PBMCs.

This clone occurred once. Seattle's enrolled individuals joined amid active infection and were then monitored longitudinally. The repertoire was sequenced with immunoSEQ multiplex PCR; TCRdb's copy has only in-frame clones and lacks some. The table lists around 260,000 clones, about nine tenths of them singletons, with around 2.6% in the top ten. In germline, CDR1 is SGDLS, CDR2 YYNGEE. The CDR3 covers 16 residues. V lost 0 bases to trimming and J lost 2 bases, with 14 bases between them. This chain joins TRBV9 and TRBJ1-2; unclear D gene. The sequenced material came from peripheral blood. The TCR sequence derives from a young adult with COVID-19, enrolled during active disease. CDR3 bases: TGTGCCAGCAGCGTAGGATGGGTGGGAGGGAACTATGGCTACACCTTC. Amino acids: CASSVGWVGGNYGYTF.